The rows below give T cell receptor beta chains drawn from one sample of a study of blood T cell repertoires in COVID-19. The method was immunoSEQ multiplex PCR; TCRdb's version includes in-frame clones alone and lacks a portion of them. The sample lists about 140,000 clones, 65% to 85% seen once, with approximately 9% in the top ten. The sample consisted of peripheral blood. Source of these receptors: a man aged 25-45 years with COVID-19, enrolled during active disease. CDR3s include the opening cysteine and the closing phenylalanine or tryptophan. The D gene is left open where the match is weak. Only part of the rows carry a size: once, few, many, or a class if the clone is expanded.

-	TRBV15	TRBJ2-2	-	CATSRVTGRTGELFF	TGTGCCACCAGCAGAGTGACAGGGAGGACCGGGGAGCTGTTTTTT
-	TRBV29-1	TRBJ1-1	-	CSVIGSLRVNTEAFF	TGCAGCGTAATAGGGAGCCTGCGGGTGAACACTGAAGCTTTCTTT
-	TRBV19	TRBJ2-3	TRBD2	CASSLAGVEDTQYF	TGTGCCAGTAGCCTAGCGGGAGTGGAAGATACGCAGTATTTT
-	TRBV15	TRBJ2-3	TRBD1	CATSREPTGYGTDTQYF	TGTGCCACCAGCAGAGAACCGACAGGGTACGGCACAGATACGCAGTATTTT
-	TRBV4-3	TRBJ2-3	-	CASSQDSGAFSTDTQYF	TGCGCCAGCAGCCAAGATTCGGGAGCGTTCAGCACAGATACGCAGTATTTT
-	TRBV7-8	TRBJ1-1	TRBD1	CASSLAVTRTGAAFF	TGTGCCAGCAGCTTAGCGGTTACCAGGACAGGGGCCGCTTTCTTT
-	TRBV7-9	TRBJ2-7	-	CASSLVGRSYEQYF	TGTGCCAGCAGCTTAGTGGGCCGCTCCTACGAGCAGTACTTC
-	TRBV11-2	TRBJ2-5	-	CASSFGDWSQETQYF	TGTGCCAGCAGCTTTGGGGACTGGAGCCAAGAGACCCAGTACTTC
-	TRBV5-5	TRBJ2-5	TRBD2	CASSLRGGPQETQYF	TGTGCCAGCAGCCTACGGGGGGGGCCCCAAGAGACCCAGTACTTC
-	TRBV9	TRBJ2-2	-	CASSVDPSTGELFF	TGTGCCAGCAGCGTAGATCCCAGCACCGGGGAGCTGTTTTTT
-	TRBV5-4	TRBJ2-3	-	CASSDGGEADTQYF	TGTGCCAGCAGCGACGGTGGCGAGGCAGATACGCAGTATTTT
-	TRBV29-1	TRBJ2-1	-	CSVEDRYRRSSYNEQFF	TGCAGCGTTGAAGATAGGTACAGGAGAAGCTCCTACAATGAGCAGTTCTTC
-	TRBV18	TRBJ2-7	-	CASSLKQGSYEQYF	TGTGCCAGCTCACTTAAACAGGGCTCCTACGAGCAGTACTTC
-	TRBV27	TRBJ2-7	-	CASSPSLPGLMVIYEQYF	TGTGCCAGCAGCCCATCCCTCCCAGGGTTAATGGTTATCTACGAGCAGTACTTC
-	TRBV25-1	TRBJ2-1	TRBD2	CASTPDSGTSGYNEQFF	TGTGCCAGTACCCCCGATTCCGGGACTAGCGGCTACAATGAGCAGTTCTTC
-	TRBV7-3	TRBJ2-2	-	CASTTSGTLNTGELFF	TGTGCCAGCACCACGTCGGGGACATTAAACACCGGGGAGCTGTTTTTT
-	TRBV4-2	TRBJ1-2	-	CASSQDGTGRDYGYTF	TGTGCCAGCAGCCAAGATGGAACAGGGCGGGACTATGGCTACACCTTC
once	TRBV29-1	TRBJ2-3	-	CSVVTGTDTQYF	TGCAGCGTTGTTACGGGCACAGATACGCAGTATTTT
-	TRBV14	TRBJ2-1	TRBD2	CASSQVAGGINEQFF	TGTGCCAGCAGCCAGGTCGCGGGAGGCATCAATGAGCAGTTCTTC
-	TRBV7-6	TRBJ2-1	-	CASSGRLEGHEQFF	TGTGCCAGCAGCGGGCGACTAGAAGGTCATGAGCAGTTCTTC
-	TRBV5-8	TRBJ1-2	TRBD1	CASIGQGVYGYTF	TGTGCCAGCATCGGACAGGGGGTATATGGCTACACCTTC
-	TRBV15	TRBJ1-2	TRBD1	CATSRVSQFGQAWGNGYTF	TGTGCCACCAGCAGAGTAAGCCAATTTGGACAGGCTTGGGGAAATGGCTACACCTTC
-	TRBV5-1	TRBJ2-1	TRBD2	CASSLALGGNYNEQFF	TGCGCCAGCAGCTTGGCCTTGGGGGGGAATTACAATGAGCAGTTCTTC
-	TRBV7-9	TRBJ1-1	TRBD1	CASRPQGAVAEAFF	TGTGCCAGCAGACCCCAGGGGGCAGTCGCTGAAGCTTTCTTT
few	TRBV6-6	TRBJ1-5	-	CASSSGWPQHF	TGTGCCAGCAGTTCAGGGTGGCCCCAGCATTTT
-	TRBV4-3	TRBJ2-5	TRBD2	CASSADWGRREVPETQYF	TGCGCCAGCAGCGCCGATTGGGGTAGGCGGGAGGTCCCAGAGACCCAGTACTTC
-	TRBV7-9	TRBJ2-3	TRBD1	CASSSTTGSTDTQYF	TGTGCCAGCAGCTCGACGACAGGGAGCACAGATACGCAGTATTTT
-	TRBV7-6	TRBJ2-5	-	CASSSGSGLLQETQYF	TGTGCCAGCAGCTCAGGAAGCGGACTACTACAAGAGACCCAGTACTTC
once	TRBV7-2	TRBJ2-7	-	CASSLGRGTYEQYF	TGTGCCAGCAGCTTAGGTCGGGGAACCTACGAGCAGTACTTC
-	TRBV11-2	TRBJ1-6	-	CASSLRVGSPLHF	TGTGCCAGCAGCTTGAGGGTAGGGTCACCCCTCCACTTT
-	TRBV6-5	TRBJ2-5	TRBD1	CASRTGVGEETQYF	TGTGCCAGCAGGACAGGGGTGGGAGAAGAGACCCAGTACTTC
-	TRBV5-1	TRBJ1-2	TRBD1	CASSLAGGGYGYTF	TGCGCCAGCAGCTTGGCAGGGGGCGGATATGGCTACACCTTC
once	TRBV4-3	TRBJ2-1	TRBD2	CASSQSGTHKGDEQFF	TGCGCCAGCAGCCAGAGCGGGACCCATAAAGGGGATGAGCAGTTCTTC
few	TRBV2	TRBJ2-5	-	CASSVSRSQETQYF	TGTGCCAGCAGTGTCTCACGGTCCCAAGAGACCCAGTACTTC
-	TRBV3-1/TRBV3-2	TRBJ1-1	-	CASSSFGAPGEAFF	TGTGCCAGCAGCTCCTTTGGGGCCCCCGGTGAAGCTTTCTTT
-	TRBV28	TRBJ2-1	TRBD2	CASSLPRLAGELDNEQFF	TGTGCCAGCAGTCTCCCTCGGCTGGCGGGAGAACTAGACAATGAGCAGTTCTTC
-	TRBV6-6	TRBJ2-2	TRBD1	CASSYSQTGGGGELFF	TGTGCCAGCAGTTACTCGCAGACAGGGGGAGGCGGGGAGCTGTTTTTT
-	TRBV9	TRBJ1-4	-	CASSVASTATNEKLFF	TGTGCCAGCAGCGTAGCTTCGACAGCAACTAATGAAAAACTGTTTTTT
-	TRBV3-1/TRBV3-2	TRBJ2-1	-	CASGLFESGEQFF	TGTGCCAGCGGACTGTTTGAGTCGGGTGAGCAGTTCTTC
-	TRBV7-2	TRBJ1-1	TRBD1	CASSYGTGGSGTEAFF	TGTGCCAGCAGCTACGGGACAGGGGGCTCAGGCACTGAAGCTTTCTTT
-	TRBV2	TRBJ1-1	-	CASRELPNTEAFF	TGTGCCAGCAGGGAACTTCCGAACACTGAAGCTTTCTTT
-	TRBV24-1	TRBJ2-5	TRBD1	CATSDSGQQETQYF	TGTGCCACCAGTGATTCGGGACAGCAAGAGACCCAGTACTTC
-	TRBV19	TRBJ2-6	-	CASSISVGANVLTF	TGTGCCAGTAGTATTAGTGTGGGGGCCAACGTCCTGACTTTC
-	TRBV11-2	TRBJ2-3	-	CASMGLRTDTQYF	TGTGCCAGCATGGGACTGCGAACAGATACGCAGTATTTT
-	TRBV19	TRBJ2-7	-	CATSGHLYEQYF	TGTGCCACCTCGGGACACTTATACGAGCAGTACTTC
few	TRBV29-1	TRBJ1-1	TRBD1	CSVAGRGLTEAFF	TGCAGCGTTGCCGGCAGGGGGCTTACTGAAGCTTTCTTT
-	TRBV6-4	TRBJ2-1	-	CASSPRGPYNEQFF	TGTGCCAGCTCCCCTAGGGGTCCCTACAATGAGCAGTTCTTC
-	TRBV4-2	TRBJ1-1	-	CASSLNYGALNTEAFF	TGTGCCAGCAGCCTAAACTATGGGGCCCTGAACACTGAAGCTTTCTTT
-	TRBV28	TRBJ1-2	-	CASSPPQGNGYTF	TGTGCCAGCAGTCCCCCTCAGGGCAATGGCTACACCTTC